This TCR beta chain appears in the sequencing data of a study of T cells in Graves' hyperthyroidism and ophthalmopathy. Study-wide results and limits: The model anticipated ophthalmopathy a median about 7.1 months pre-onset.

RNA transcripts served as the template for amplifying TCR beta CDR3 regions. With the HTBI primer set, the TCR CDR3 went through a first round of RT-PCR. One entry per CDR3 protein results from TCRdb running MiXCR on the multiplex PCR reads. Of a few hundred thousand distinct CDR3 sequences listed, about 20% are singletons. Trimming removed 5 bases at V and 7 bases at J, with 12 bases between. Per the germline V gene, CDR1 is SGHAT and CDR2 is FQDESV (reference sequence). The CDR3 extends over 12 amino acids. This clonotype showed up just a few times. Its cognate antigen is unknown. Clinicians diagnosed patients from clinical symptoms, serum thyroxine and TRAb, thyroid ultrasound and orbital computed tomography.

This receptor was obtained from a young man with Graves' ophthalmopathy. The specimen sequenced was blood. This chain connects TRBV11-1 to TRBJ2-7, with D unclear. The CDR3 loop is CASSEDSREQYF. The CDR3 region has the DNA TGTGCCAGCAGCGAAGACTCTCGGGAGCAGTACTTC.